This TCR beta chain was sequenced for a study of blood T cell repertoires in COVID-19. Study summary: The origin of the acute and convalescent COVID-19 samples was the United States, Italy and Spain. T cells, B-cell-depleted T cells, or PBMCs provided the cDNA or gDNA that served as material.

This CDR3 has 13 residues. Trimming left V 6 bases short and J 0 bases short, with 6 bases between. Germline CDR1 reads MNHEY; CDR2 reads SMNVEV (reference sequence). Original processing notes: Estimation of nucleated cell counts was performed using reference gene primer amplification. Data came from immunoSEQ multiplex PCR; TCRdb stores just in-frame clones and leaves some out. From that table come the V and J calls and clone size; the DNA was used to work out D and trimming. The table lists 160,000 or so clones, over 85% of them singletons. This receptor was identified in a man in his sixties with active or convalescent COVID-19. Sequencing input: peripheral blood. The J gene is TRBJ2-1, the V gene TRBV27; D might be TRBD1 (6 bases). The CDR3 loop reads CASRDSSYNEQFF. The CDR3 nucleotides read TGTGCCAGCAGGGACAGCTCCTACAATGAGCAGTTCTTC.